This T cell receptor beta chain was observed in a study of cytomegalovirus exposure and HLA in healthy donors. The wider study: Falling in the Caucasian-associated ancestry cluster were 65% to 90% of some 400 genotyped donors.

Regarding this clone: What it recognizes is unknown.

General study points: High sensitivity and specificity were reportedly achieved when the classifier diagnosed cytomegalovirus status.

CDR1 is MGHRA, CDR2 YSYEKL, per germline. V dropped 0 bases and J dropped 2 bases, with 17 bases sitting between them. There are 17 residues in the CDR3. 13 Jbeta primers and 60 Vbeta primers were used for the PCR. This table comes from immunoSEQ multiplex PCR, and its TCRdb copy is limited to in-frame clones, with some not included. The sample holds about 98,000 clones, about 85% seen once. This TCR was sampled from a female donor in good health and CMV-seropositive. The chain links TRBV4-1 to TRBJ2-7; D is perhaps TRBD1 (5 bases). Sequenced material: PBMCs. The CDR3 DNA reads TGCGCCAGCAGCCAAGATATCAGGGCGTCCGACCCCTACGAGCAGTACTTC. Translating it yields CASSQDIRASDPYEQYF.